The rows below give T cell receptor beta chains drawn from one sample of a study of CD8 T cells in ankylosing spondylitis. TCRdb re-called the 5' RACE reads with MiXCR, one entry per CDR3 protein. The sample lists about 360,000 distinct CDR3 sequences, approximately 22% occurring once. The sample was blood, either unsorted or a sorted T cell fraction (not recorded which). The receptors derive from a male donor with ankylosing spondylitis or in good health (not recorded which). CDR3s include the opening cysteine and the closing phenylalanine or tryptophan. A D gene is named only where the DNA matches it firmly. Size tells how often a clone was seen (once, few, many) or the class of an expanded clone, and some rows leave it out.

clone_size: .; j_call: TRBJ2-2; v_call: TRBV20-1; d_call: .; cdr3_nt: TGCAGTACCGGACAGCCTGCAGGGAACACCGGGGAGCTGTTTTTT; cdr3_aa: CSTGQPAGNTGELFF
clone_size: .; j_call: TRBJ1-2; v_call: TRBV7-9; d_call: .; cdr3_nt: TGTGCCAGCAGCTTAGTTGGGACGACCTATGGCTACACCTTC; cdr3_aa: CASSLVGTTYGYTF
clone_size: few; j_call: TRBJ2-2; v_call: TRBV15; d_call: TRBD1; cdr3_nt: TGTGCCACCAGCGCGACGGACAGGGGGCAAGGGGAGCTGTTTTTT; cdr3_aa: CATSATDRGQGELFF
clone_size: .; j_call: TRBJ2-3; v_call: TRBV12-3/TRBV12-4; d_call: .; cdr3_nt: TGTGCCAGCAGGGGAGACTGGCTCTACACAGATACGCAGTATTTT; cdr3_aa: CASRGDWLYTDTQYF
clone_size: .; j_call: TRBJ1-1; v_call: TRBV5-1; d_call: TRBD1; cdr3_nt: TGCGCCAGCAGCGTGGACAGGTGGAACACTGAAGCTTTCTTT; cdr3_aa: CASSVDRWNTEAFF
clone_size: .; j_call: TRBJ2-7; v_call: TRBV10-2; d_call: .; cdr3_nt: TGCGCCAGCAGCCTTGCCCTCCTCTACGAGCAGTACTTC; cdr3_aa: CASSLALLYEQYF
clone_size: .; j_call: TRBJ2-5; v_call: TRBV11-2; d_call: .; cdr3_nt: TGTGCCAGCAGCCCTAGTGGGGGTGAAGAGACCCAGTACTTC; cdr3_aa: CASSPSGGEETQYF
clone_size: .; j_call: TRBJ2-3; v_call: TRBV25-1; d_call: .; cdr3_nt: TGTGCCAGCAGCCCCATGGGGACGCAGGTCACAGATACGCAGTATTTT; cdr3_aa: CASSPMGTQVTDTQYF
clone_size: few; j_call: TRBJ2-7; v_call: TRBV10-3; d_call: TRBD1; cdr3_nt: TGTGCCATCAGTCCGGGACAGTCAAACTACGAGCAGTACTTC; cdr3_aa: CAISPGQSNYEQYF
clone_size: .; j_call: TRBJ2-5; v_call: TRBV6-1; d_call: .; cdr3_nt: TGTGCCAGCAGCCCTTCGTTGGGCGCTCAAGAGACCCAGTACTTC; cdr3_aa: CASSPSLGAQETQYF
clone_size: few; j_call: TRBJ2-5; v_call: TRBV21-1; d_call: .; cdr3_nt: TGTGCCAGCAGCAAAGCAAGACTCAAGGGGGAGACCCAGTACTTC; cdr3_aa: CASSKARLKGETQYF